The subject of this entry is one T cell receptor beta chain. J was trimmed by 5 bases and V by 6 bases; bases with no gene match: 9. The CDR3 loop spans 14 amino acids. CDR1 and CDR2 (germline): MNHEY, SVGAGI. The sample is drawn from a study of blood T cell repertoires in COVID-19. Libraries were prepared by immunoSEQ multiplex PCR; TCRdb keeps only in-frame clonotypes and omits some of them. The sample gives 290,000 or so clones, approximately 86% of which show up once; approximately 2.6% is in the top ten. Clinical history reported by participants formed the basis on which cohorts were assigned. V is TRBV6-5 and J is TRBJ1-1; 7 bases line up with TRBD1. The source is a woman younger than 30 who had recovered from COVID-19. The material sequenced was PBMCs or T cells enriched from blood (not recorded which). The CDR3 sequence: CASSGSQGETEAFF. The CDR3 nucleotides read TGTGCCAGCAGCGGTTCTCAGGGGGAAACTGAAGCTTTCTTT.